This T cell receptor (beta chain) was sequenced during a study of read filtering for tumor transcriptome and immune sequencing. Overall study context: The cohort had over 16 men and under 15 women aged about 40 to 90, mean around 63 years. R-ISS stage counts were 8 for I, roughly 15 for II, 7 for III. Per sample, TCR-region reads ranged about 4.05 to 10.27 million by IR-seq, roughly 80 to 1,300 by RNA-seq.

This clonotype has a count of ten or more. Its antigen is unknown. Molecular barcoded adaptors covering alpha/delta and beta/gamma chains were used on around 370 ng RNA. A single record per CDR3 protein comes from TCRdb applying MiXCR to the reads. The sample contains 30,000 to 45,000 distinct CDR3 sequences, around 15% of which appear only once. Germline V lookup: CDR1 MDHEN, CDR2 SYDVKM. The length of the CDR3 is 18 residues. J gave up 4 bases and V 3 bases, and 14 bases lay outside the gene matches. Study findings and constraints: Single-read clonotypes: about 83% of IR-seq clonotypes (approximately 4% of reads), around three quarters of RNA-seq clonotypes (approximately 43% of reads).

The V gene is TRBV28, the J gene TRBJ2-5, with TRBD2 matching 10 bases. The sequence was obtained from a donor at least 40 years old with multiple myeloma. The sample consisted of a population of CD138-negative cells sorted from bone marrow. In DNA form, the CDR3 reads TGTGCCAGCAGTTTTCCCGGGGGGCTAGCGGGAGTAGGAGAGACCCAGTACTTC. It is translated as CASSFPGGLAGVGETQYF.